These T cell receptor beta chains were read from a single sample in a study of blood T cell repertoires in COVID-19. Assay used: immunoSEQ multiplex PCR; TCRdb lists only in-frame clones, some missing. The sample lists fewer than 120,000 clones, 88% occurring once. The source material was peripheral blood. The receptors were gathered from a woman aged 50 to 60 with acute or convalescent COVID-19. Both conserved end residues are part of each CDR3. A D gene is named only where the DNA matches it firmly. The size entry is marked missing in some rows and otherwise reads once, few, many or a size class.

j_call v_call clone_size d_call cdr3_nt cdr3_aa
TRBJ2-6 TRBV27 . . TGTGCCAGCAGTTTGGGAGTCTCTGGGGCCAACGTCCTGACTTTC CASSLGVSGANVLTF
TRBJ2-1 TRBV7-9 . . TGTGCCAGCAGCCGGGGGAGCTCCTACAATGAGCAGTTCTTC CASSRGSSYNEQFF
TRBJ2-3 TRBV19 . TRBD1 TGTGCCAGTAGTCCTAAGGGACAGAGCACAGATACGCAGTATTTT CASSPKGQSTDTQYF
TRBJ2-2 TRBV2 . . TGTGCCAGCAGTGACGAGGGACTGAACACCGGGGAGCTGTTTTTT CASSDEGLNTGELFF
TRBJ2-5 TRBV7-2 . . TGTGCCAGCAGCTTAGTAACAGGTCCTTGGGAGACCCAGTACTTC CASSLVTGPWETQYF
TRBJ1-1 TRBV2 . . TGTGCCAGCGAGGCCACGGGAAACACTGAAGCTTTCTTT CASEATGNTEAFF
TRBJ1-5 TRBV5-1 . TRBD1 TGCGCCAGCAGCTGGGACAGCAGGAATCAGCCCCAGCATTTT CASSWDSRNQPQHF
TRBJ2-5 TRBV25-1 . TRBD1 TGTGCCAGCAGTGTAGGTCAGGGGGCGAGAGAGACCCAGTACTTC CASSVGQGARETQYF
TRBJ1-1 TRBV18 . . TGTGCCAGCTCACCTAGGGGTTGGGATGAAGCTTTCTTT CASSPRGWDEAFF
TRBJ2-1 TRBV7-9 . . TGTGCCAGCAGCCGTGCCAGCGGGTTCTCCACCAATGAGCAGTTCTTC CASSRASGFSTNEQFF
TRBJ2-7 TRBV30 . . TGTGCCTGGACTCAGGGGGGTATAGGCAACGAGCAGTACTTC CAWTQGGIGNEQYF
TRBJ2-7 TRBV7-2 . TRBD2 TGTGCCAGCAGCTTGCTAGCGGGAGGAGGAAACGAGCAGTACTTC CASSLLAGGGNEQYF
TRBJ2-7 TRBV28 . TRBD1 TGTGCCAGCAGTTTTCTGACACAGGGGGGCTACGAGCAGTACTTC CASSFLTQGGYEQYF
TRBJ1-5 TRBV15 few . TGTGCCACCAGCAGGGCAGATCCCCAGCCCCAGCATTTT CATSRADPQPQHF
TRBJ1-1 TRBV12-3/TRBV12-4 . . TGTGCCAGCAGTTCGAGCGGAGGACAGACGGCTTTCTTT CASSSSGGQTAFF
TRBJ2-6 TRBV6-5 . . TGTGCCACCCGGACAGCCCTCTCTGGGGCCAACGTCCTGACTTTC CATRTALSGANVLTF
TRBJ1-1 TRBV11-2 few . TGTGCCAGCAGCATCGGGACTCCCGCGGGTGTGGACACTGAAGCTTTCTTT CASSIGTPAGVDTEAFF
TRBJ1-5 TRBV24-1 . . TGTGCCACCAGTGATTCACGGGCAGGGAGCAATCAGCCCCAGCATTTT CATSDSRAGSNQPQHF
TRBJ2-1 TRBV27 . TRBD1 TGTGCCAGCAGGCCCGGGACAGGGAGCTCCTACAATGAGCAGTTCTTC CASRPGTGSSYNEQFF
TRBJ1-5 TRBV7-2 . . TGTGCCAGCAGCCGCGACGGGACATTTAATCAGCCCCAGCATTTT CASSRDGTFNQPQHF
TRBJ2-3 TRBV19 . TRBD2 TGTGCCACCGCCGAGACTAGCGGAAGCACAGATACGCAGTATTTT CATAETSGSTDTQYF
TRBJ1-2 TRBV14 . . TGTGCCAGCAGCCAACCCGGGGCGGGGCAGTCCGGCTATGGCTACACCTTC CASSQPGAGQSGYGYTF
TRBJ1-5 TRBV19 . TRBD1 TGTGCCAGTACCGCACTTGACAGGGGGGACAATCAGCCCCAGCATTTT CASTALDRGDNQPQHF
TRBJ2-1 TRBV10-1 . TRBD2 TGCGCCAGCAGCGGGACTAGCGAAGGCAATGAGCAGTTCTTC CASSGTSEGNEQFF
TRBJ2-2 TRBV5-1 . . TGCGCCAGCCAACGGGGGAGCGGCACCGGGGAGCTGTTTTTT CASQRGSGTGELFF
TRBJ2-3 TRBV3-1/TRBV3-2 . TRBD2 TGTGCCAGCAGCCGAAGCGGGAGGGGGGGCACAGATACGCAGTATTTT CASSRSGRGGTDTQYF
TRBJ2-5 TRBV18 . TRBD1 TGTGCCAGCTCACCACCGGACAGGGTGGTGGAGACCCAGTACTTC CASSPPDRVVETQYF
TRBJ2-5 TRBV25-1 . . TGTGCCAGCAGTTGGGATGGCGGGACAGAGACCCAGTACTTC CASSWDGGTETQYF
TRBJ1-1 TRBV5-1 . . TGCGCCAGCAACGGACACAGTAACACTGAAGCTTTCTTT CASNGHSNTEAFF
TRBJ2-2 TRBV7-8 . . TGTGCCAGCTATAACCAAAGACAGAAGAACACCGGGGAGCTGTTTTTT CASYNQRQKNTGELFF
TRBJ2-3 TRBV4-2 . TRBD2 TGTGCCAGCAGCCAACAGACTAGCGGGATGATAGATACGCAGTATTTT CASSQQTSGMIDTQYF
TRBJ2-7 TRBV15 . TRBD1 TGTGCCACTCGGGGGGACAGGGCCGTCTCCTACGAGCAGTACTTC CATRGDRAVSYEQYF
TRBJ2-4 TRBV2 . TRBD1 TGTGCCAGCAAGGGGGAACAGGGGGTCAAAAACATTCAGTACTTC CASKGEQGVKNIQYF
TRBJ2-7 TRBV14 once . TGTGCCAGCAGCCAAGATACAGCTCCCACCTACGAGCAGTACTTC CASSQDTAPTYEQYF
TRBJ2-7 TRBV18 . TRBD2 TGTGCCAGCTCACTATGGGGGACTAGCGGAGACTACGAGCAGTACTTC CASSLWGTSGDYEQYF
TRBJ1-5 TRBV2 . . TGTGCCAGCAGTAGGACACAAGAGCATCAGCCCCAGCATTTT CASSRTQEHQPQHF
TRBJ2-5 TRBV5-1 . . TGCGCCAGCAGCTTGGCCGGGGTTGGGGAGACCCAGTACTTC CASSLAGVGETQYF
TRBJ2-6 TRBV20-1 . TRBD1 TGCAGTGCTAGTAGTAGGTTCGACAGGGGAAGGGCTGGGGCCAACGTCCTGACTTTC CSASSRFDRGRAGANVLTF
TRBJ1-1 TRBV5-1 . . TGCGCCAGCAGACAAAGGGGGACGGGCACTGAAGCTTTCTTT CASRQRGTGTEAFF
TRBJ1-2 TRBV19 . TRBD1 TGTGCCAGTAGTATTCAGGGGGTCTATGGCTACACCTTC CASSIQGVYGYTF
TRBJ1-3 TRBV5-6 . TRBD1 TGTGCCAGCAGCGAACGGACAGGGCCCCCTGGAAACACCATATATTTT CASSERTGPPGNTIYF
TRBJ2-3 TRBV24-1 few . TGTGCCACCAGTACGCCAGCGGGTACAGATACGCAGTATTTT CATSTPAGTDTQYF
TRBJ2-5 TRBV29-1 . TRBD2 TGCACCGCAACGTGGGGGGGGATAGAGACCCAGTACTTC CTATWGGIETQYF
TRBJ1-5 TRBV5-1 . TRBD1 TGCGCCAGCGGCAGGGGGCCCAATCAGCCCCAGCATTTT CASGRGPNQPQHF
TRBJ2-1 TRBV6-5 . TRBD2 TGTGCCAGCAAAAGGCTAGCGGGAAACAATGAGCAGTTCTTC CASKRLAGNNEQFF
TRBJ2-7 TRBV6-5 once TRBD2 TGTGCCAGCAGTTACGGGAGCGGGGACTCCTACGAGCAGTACTTC CASSYGSGDSYEQYF
TRBJ1-6 TRBV6-5 . . TGTGCCAGCAAAGGGGCGACGGGTTCACCCCTCCACTTT CASKGATGSPLHF
TRBJ1-2 TRBV21-1 . . TGTGCCAGCAGCCGAAAACCGGGACAGGGGTTAGGGTATGGCTACACCTTC CASSRKPGQGLGYGYTF
TRBJ1-3 TRBV19 . . TGTGCCAGTAGTGCAGGGTTCTCTGGAAACACCATATATTTT CASSAGFSGNTIYF
TRBJ2-3 TRBV11-3 . TRBD2 TGTGCCAGCAGCTTATCCTTAAGCGGGGGGCGGACAGATACGCAGTATTTT CASSLSLSGGRTDTQYF
TRBJ2-7 TRBV2 once TRBD1 TGTGCCAGCAGAGGGGGCAGGGGGCAGATTTTTGACGAGCAGTACTTC CASRGGRGQIFDEQYF
TRBJ1-1 TRBV5-5 . TRBD1 TGTGCCAGCAGCACCCAGACAGGGGCGACTGAAGCTTTCTTT CASSTQTGATEAFF
TRBJ2-3 TRBV6-1 . . TGTGCCAGCAGTGATCGGACTTACCGTCTCACAGATACGCAGTATTTT CASSDRTYRLTDTQYF
TRBJ2-7 TRBV21-1 . . TGTGCCAGCAGCAACGGGGGAAACTCCTACGAGCAGTACTTC CASSNGGNSYEQYF